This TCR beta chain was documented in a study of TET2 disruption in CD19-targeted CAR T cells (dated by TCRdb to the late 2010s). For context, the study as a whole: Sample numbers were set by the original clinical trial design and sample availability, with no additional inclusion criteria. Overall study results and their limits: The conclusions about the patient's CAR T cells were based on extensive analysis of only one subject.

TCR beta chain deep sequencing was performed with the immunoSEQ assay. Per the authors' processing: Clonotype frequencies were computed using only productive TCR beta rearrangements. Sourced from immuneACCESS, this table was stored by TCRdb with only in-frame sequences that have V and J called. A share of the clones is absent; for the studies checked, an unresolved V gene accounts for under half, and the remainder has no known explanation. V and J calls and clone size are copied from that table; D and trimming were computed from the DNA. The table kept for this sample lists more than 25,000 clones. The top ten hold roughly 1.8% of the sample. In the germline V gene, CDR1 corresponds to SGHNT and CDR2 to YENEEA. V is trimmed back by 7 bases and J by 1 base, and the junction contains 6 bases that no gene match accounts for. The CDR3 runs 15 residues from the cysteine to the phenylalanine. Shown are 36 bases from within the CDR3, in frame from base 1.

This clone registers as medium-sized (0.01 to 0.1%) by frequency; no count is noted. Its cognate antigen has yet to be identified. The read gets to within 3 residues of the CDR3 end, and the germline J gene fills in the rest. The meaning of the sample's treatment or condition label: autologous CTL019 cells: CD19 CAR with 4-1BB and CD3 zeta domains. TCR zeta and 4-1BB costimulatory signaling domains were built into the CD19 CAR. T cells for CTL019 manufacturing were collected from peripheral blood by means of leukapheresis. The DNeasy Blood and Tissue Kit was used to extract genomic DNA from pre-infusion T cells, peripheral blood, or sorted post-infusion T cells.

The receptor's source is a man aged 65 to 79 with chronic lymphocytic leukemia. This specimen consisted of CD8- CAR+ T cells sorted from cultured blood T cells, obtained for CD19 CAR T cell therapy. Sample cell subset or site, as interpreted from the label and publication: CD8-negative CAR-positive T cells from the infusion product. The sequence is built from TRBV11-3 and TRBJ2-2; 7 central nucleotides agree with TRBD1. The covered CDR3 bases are TGTGCCAGCACCACAGGGGCAGGGAACACCGGGGAG. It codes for CASTTGAGNTGE. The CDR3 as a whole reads CASTTGAGNTGELFF.